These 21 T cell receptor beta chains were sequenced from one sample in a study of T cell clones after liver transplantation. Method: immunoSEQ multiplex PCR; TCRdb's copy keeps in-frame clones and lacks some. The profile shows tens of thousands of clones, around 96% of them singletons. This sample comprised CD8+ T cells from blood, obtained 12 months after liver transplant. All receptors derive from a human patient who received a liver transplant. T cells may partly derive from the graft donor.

For the CDR3, the DNA is TGTGCCAGCAGCCAAAACACGGCCGTTCAAGAGACCCAGTACTTC. Its translation: CASSQNTAVQETQYF. The chain carries TRBV7-9 and TRBJ2-5, with D uncertain. The CDR3 has 15 amino acids. The ends were cut back, 5 bases at V and 2 bases at J, with 15 bases in the middle. Germline values: CDR1 SEHNR, CDR2 FQNEAQ (reference sequence). The whole variable domain, remainder taken from reference TRBV7-9 and TRBJ2-5, is DTGVSQNPRHKITKRGQNVTFRCDPISEHNRLYWYRQTLGQGPEFLTYFQNEAQLEKSRLLSDRFSAERPKGSFSTLEIQRTEQGDSAMYLCASSQNTAVQETQYFGPGTRLLVL.

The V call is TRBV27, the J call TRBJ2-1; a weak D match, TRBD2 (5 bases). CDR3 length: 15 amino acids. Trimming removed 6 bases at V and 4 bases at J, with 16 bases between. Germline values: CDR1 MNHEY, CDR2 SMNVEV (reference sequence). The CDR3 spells CASSPGKRSYNEQFF. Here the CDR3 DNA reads TGTGCCAGCAGCCCCGGGAAGAGGTCGTACAATGAGCAGTTCTTC.

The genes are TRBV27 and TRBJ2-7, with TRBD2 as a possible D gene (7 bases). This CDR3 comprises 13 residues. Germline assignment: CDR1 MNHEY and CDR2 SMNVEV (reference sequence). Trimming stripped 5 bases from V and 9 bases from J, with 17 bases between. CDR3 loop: CASSLDTGRAQYF. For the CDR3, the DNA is TGTGCCAGCAGTCTAGATACAGGGAGGGCGCAGTACTTC.

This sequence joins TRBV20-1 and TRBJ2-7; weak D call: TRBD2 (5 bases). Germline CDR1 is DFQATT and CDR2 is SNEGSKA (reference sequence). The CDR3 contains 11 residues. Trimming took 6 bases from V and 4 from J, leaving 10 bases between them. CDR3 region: CSAHSGYEQYF. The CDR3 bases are TGCAGTGCCCACAGCGGTTACGAGCAGTACTTC.

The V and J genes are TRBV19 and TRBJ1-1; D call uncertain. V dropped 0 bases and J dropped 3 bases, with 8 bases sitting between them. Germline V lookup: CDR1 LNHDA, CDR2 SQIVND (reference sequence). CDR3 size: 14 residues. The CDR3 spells CASSIDLEYTEAFF. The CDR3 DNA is TGTGCCAGTAGTATAGATCTCGAGTACACTGAAGCTTTCTTT.

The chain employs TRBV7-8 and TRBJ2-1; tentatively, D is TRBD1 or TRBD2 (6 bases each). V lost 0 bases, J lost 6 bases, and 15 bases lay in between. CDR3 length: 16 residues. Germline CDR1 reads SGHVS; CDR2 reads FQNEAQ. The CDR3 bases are TGTGCCAGCAGCTTAGCCCCGTGGGGGGCGGCCAATGAGCAGTTCTTC. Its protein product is CASSLAPWGAANEQFF. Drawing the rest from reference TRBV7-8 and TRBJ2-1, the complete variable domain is GAGVSQSPRYKVAKRGQDVALRCDPISGHVSLFWYQQALGQGPEFLTYFQNEAQLDKSGLPSDRFFAERPEGSVSTLKIQRTQQEDSAVYLCASSLAPWGAANEQFFGPGTRLTVL.

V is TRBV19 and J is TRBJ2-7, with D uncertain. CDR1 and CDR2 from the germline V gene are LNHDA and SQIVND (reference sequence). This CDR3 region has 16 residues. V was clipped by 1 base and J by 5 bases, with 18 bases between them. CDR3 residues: CASSIVHRVTHNEQYF. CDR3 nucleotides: TGTGCCAGTAGTATAGTTCACCGGGTGACGCACAACGAGCAGTACTTC.

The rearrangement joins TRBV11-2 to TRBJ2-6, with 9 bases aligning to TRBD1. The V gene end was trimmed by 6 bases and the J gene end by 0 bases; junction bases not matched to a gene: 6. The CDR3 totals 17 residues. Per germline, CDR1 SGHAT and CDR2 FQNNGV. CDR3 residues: CASRGQGLTSGANVLTF. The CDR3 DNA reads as TGTGCCAGCAGGGGACAGGGACTAACCTCTGGGGCCAACGTCCTGACTTTC.

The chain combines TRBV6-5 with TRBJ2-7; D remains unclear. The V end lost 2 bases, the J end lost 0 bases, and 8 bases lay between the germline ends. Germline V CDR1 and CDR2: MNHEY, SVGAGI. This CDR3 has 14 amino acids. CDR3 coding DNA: TGTGCCAGCAGTTACATGGCTAGCTCCTACGAGCAGTACTTC. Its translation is CASSYMASSYEQYF.

CDR3 amino acids: CASSQDWREGYNEQFF. The CDR3 DNA is TGCGCCAGCAGCCAAGATTGGCGGGAGGGCTACAATGAGCAGTTCTTC. The chain joins TRBV4-3 to TRBJ2-1; 9 nucleotides agree with TRBD2. Losses at the gene ends were 0 bases for V and 3 bases for J; bases not matched to a gene: 3. This CDR3 has 16 amino acids. CDR1 LGHNA and CDR2 YSLEER come from the germline V gene.

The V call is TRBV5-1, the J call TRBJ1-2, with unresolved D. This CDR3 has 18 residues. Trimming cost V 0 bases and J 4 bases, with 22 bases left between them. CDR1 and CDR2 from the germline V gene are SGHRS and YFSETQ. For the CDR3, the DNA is TGCGCCAGCAGCTTGGGCTTTGTTACCGCGGAGTCAGGCTATGGCTACACCTTC. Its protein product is CASSLGFVTAESGYGYTF.

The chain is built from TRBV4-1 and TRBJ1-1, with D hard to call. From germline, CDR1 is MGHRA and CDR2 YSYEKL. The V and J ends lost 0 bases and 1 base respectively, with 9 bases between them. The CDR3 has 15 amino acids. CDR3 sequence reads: CASSQDKGWNTEAFF. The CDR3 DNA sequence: TGCGCCAGCAGCCAAGATAAGGGTTGGAACACTGAAGCTTTCTTT.

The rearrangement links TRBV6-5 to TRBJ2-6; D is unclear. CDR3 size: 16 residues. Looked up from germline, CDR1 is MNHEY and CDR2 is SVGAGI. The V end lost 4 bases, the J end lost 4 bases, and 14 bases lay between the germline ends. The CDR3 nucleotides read TGTGCCAGCAGTTCCAAAACAGTAGCCGGGGCCAACGTCCTGACTTTC. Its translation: CASSSKTVAGANVLTF.

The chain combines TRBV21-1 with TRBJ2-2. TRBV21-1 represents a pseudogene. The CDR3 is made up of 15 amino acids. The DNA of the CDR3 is TGTGCCAGCAGCAAAGGGACCCAGAACACCGGGGAGCTGTTTTTT. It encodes CASSKGTQNTGELFF.

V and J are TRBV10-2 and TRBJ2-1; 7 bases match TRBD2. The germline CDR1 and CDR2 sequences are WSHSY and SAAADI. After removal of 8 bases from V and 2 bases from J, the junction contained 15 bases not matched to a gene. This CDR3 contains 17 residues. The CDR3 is CASSPVMRESPYNEQFF. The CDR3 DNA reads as TGCGCCAGCTCACCGGTAATGCGGGAGTCACCCTACAATGAGCAGTTCTTC.

This CDR3 is CASTPGEKLFF. CDR3 bases: TGTGCCAGCACCCCCGGAGAAAAACTGTTTTTT. The V gene is TRBV7-9, the J gene TRBJ1-4; the D is unclear. The V end lost 7 bases, the J end lost 8 bases, and 8 bases lay between the germline ends. Germline V CDR1 and CDR2: SEHNR, FQNEAQ (reference sequence). The CDR3 has 11 amino acids. Together with reference TRBV7-9 and TRBJ1-4, the CDR3 gives the full variable domain: DTGVSQNPRHKITKRGQNVTFRCDPISEHNRLYWYRQTLGQGPEFLTYFQNEAQLEKSRLLSDRFSAERPKGSFSTLEIQRTEQGDSAMYLCASTPGEKLFFGSGTQLSVL.

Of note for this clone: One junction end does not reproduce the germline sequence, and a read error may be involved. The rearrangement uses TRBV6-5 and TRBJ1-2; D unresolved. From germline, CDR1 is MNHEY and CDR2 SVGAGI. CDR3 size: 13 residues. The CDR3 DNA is TGTGCCAGCAGTTATTTGGAGGGTTCGACGCTTGACTTC. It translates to CASSYLEGSTLDF.

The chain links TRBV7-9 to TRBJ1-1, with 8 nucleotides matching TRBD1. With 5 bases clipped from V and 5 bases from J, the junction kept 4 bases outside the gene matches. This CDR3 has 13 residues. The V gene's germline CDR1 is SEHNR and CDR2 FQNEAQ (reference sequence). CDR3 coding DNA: TGTGCCAGCAGCGACAGGGGAGGTACTGAAGCTTTCTTT. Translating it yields CASSDRGGTEAFF. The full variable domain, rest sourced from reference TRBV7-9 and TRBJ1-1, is DTGVSQNPRHKITKRGQNVTFRCDPISEHNRLYWYRQTLGQGPEFLTYFQNEAQLEKSRLLSDRFSAERPKGSFSTLEIQRTEQGDSAMYLCASSDRGGTEAFFGQGTRLTVV.

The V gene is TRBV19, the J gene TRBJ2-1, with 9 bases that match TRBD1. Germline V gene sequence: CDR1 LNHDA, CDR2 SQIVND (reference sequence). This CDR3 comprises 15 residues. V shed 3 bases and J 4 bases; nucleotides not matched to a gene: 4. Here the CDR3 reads CASSIGTGIYNEQFF. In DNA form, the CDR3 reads TGTGCCAGTAGTATCGGGACAGGGATTTACAATGAGCAGTTCTTC.

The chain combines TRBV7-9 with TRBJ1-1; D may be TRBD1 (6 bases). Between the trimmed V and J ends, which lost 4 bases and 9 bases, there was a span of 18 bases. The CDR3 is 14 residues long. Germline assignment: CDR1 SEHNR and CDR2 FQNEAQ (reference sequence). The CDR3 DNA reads TGTGCCAGCAGCTATGTAGGGGGTCCCATGAAAGCTTTCTTT. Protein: CASSYVGGPMKAFF.

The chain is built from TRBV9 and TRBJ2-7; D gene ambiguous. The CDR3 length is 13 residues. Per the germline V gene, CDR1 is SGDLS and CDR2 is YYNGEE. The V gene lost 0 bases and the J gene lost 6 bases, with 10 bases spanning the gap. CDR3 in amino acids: CASSVVGSGEQYF. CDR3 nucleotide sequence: TGTGCCAGCAGCGTAGTTGGCTCCGGCGAGCAGTACTTC.